This T cell receptor beta chain was recovered during a study of blood T cell repertoires in COVID-19. Study-wide background: Acute and convalescent COVID-19 specimens originated in the United States, Italy and Spain.

Trimming removed 5 bases from V and 3 bases from J; junction bases left unmatched: 6. CDR1 is KGHSH and CDR2 is LQKENI in the germline V gene. The CDR3 loop spans 15 amino acids. Per the original methods: For nucleated cells, counts were estimated from reference gene primer amplification. Method: immunoSEQ multiplex PCR; TCRdb's copy keeps in-frame clones and lacks some. Clone size and the V and J calls come from that table; the DNA yielded D and trimming. The sample carries about 200,000 clones, around nine tenths recorded once. The receptor's source is a woman younger than 45 who had been exposed to COVID-19. The sample taken for sequencing was PBMCs or T cells enriched from blood (not recorded which). V and J are TRBV18 and TRBJ1-1; 10 bases are a match to TRBD1. The CDR3 loop reads CASSTRQGADTEAFF. CDR3 DNA: TGTGCCAGCTCAACGAGACAGGGGGCGGACACTGAAGCTTTCTTT.